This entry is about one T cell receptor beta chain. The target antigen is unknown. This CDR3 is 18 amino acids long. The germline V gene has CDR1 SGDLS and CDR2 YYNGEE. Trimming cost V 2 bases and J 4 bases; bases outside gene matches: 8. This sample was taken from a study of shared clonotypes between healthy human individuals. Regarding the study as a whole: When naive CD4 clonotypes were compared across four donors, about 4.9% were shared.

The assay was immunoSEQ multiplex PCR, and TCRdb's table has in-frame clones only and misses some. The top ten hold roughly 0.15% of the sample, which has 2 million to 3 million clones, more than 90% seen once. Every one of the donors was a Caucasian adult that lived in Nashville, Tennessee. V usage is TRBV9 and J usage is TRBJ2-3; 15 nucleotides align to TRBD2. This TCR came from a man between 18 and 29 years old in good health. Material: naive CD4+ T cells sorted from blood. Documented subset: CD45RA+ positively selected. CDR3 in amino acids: CASSVTTGTSGRPDTQYF. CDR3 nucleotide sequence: TGTGCCAGCAGCGTCACGACTGGGACTAGCGGGAGGCCAGATACGCAGTATTTT. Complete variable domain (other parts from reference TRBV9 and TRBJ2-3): DSGVTQTPKHLITATGQRVTLRCSPRSGDLSVYWYQQSLDQGLQFLIQYYNGEERAKGNILERFSAQQFPDLHSELNLSSLELGDSALYFCASSVTTGTSGRPDTQYFGPGTRLTVL.